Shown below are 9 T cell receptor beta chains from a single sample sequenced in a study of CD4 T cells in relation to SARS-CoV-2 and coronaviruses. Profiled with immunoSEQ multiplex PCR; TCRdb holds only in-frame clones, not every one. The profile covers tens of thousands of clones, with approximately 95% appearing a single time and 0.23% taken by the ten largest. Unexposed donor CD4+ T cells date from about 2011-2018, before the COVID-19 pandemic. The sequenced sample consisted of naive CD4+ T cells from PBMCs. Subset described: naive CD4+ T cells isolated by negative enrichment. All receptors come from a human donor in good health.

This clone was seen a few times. CDR3 amino acids: CASTIGPTDTQYF. The CDR3 coding sequence is TGTGCCAGCACCATCGGGCCCACAGATACGCAGTATTTT. V and J are TRBV7-3 and TRBJ2-3; D not certain. The CDR3 length is 13 residues. Germline lookup yields CDR1 SGHTA and CDR2 FQGTGA. The V gene lost 7 bases and the J gene lost 2 bases, with 10 bases spanning the gap.

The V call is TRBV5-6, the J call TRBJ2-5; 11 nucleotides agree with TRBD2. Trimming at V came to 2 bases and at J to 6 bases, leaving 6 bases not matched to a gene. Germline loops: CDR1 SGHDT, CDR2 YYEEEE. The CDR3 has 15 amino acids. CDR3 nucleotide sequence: TGTGCCAGCAGCTTAACTAGCGGGAGATCAAAGACCCAGTACTTC. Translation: CASSLTSGRSKTQYF.

Written as DNA, the CDR3 is TGTGCCAGTAGGGCAGGGCTGGACTATGGCTACACCTTC. Amino acid sequence: CASRAGLDYGYTF. V usage is TRBV19 and J usage is TRBJ1-2, with D possibly TRBD1 on 5 matching bases. There are 13 residues in the CDR3. V lost 6 bases and J 3 bases, leaving 11 bases between the germline ends. Per the germline V gene, CDR1 is LNHDA and CDR2 is SQIVND (reference sequence).

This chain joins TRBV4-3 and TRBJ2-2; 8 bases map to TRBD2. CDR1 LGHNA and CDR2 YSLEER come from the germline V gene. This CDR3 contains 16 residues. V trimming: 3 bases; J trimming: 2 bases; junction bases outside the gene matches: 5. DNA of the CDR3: TGCGCCAGCAGCCAGAATAGCGGGGACAACACCGGGGAGCTGTTTTTT. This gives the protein CASSQNSGDNTGELFF.

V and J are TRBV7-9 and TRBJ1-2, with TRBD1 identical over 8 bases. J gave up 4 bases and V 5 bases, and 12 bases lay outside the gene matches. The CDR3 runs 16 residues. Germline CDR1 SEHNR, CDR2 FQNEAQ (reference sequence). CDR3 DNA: TGTGCCAGCAGCCCCACCCTGGACAGGGATATCTATGGCTACACCTTC. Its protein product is CASSPTLDRDIYGYTF.

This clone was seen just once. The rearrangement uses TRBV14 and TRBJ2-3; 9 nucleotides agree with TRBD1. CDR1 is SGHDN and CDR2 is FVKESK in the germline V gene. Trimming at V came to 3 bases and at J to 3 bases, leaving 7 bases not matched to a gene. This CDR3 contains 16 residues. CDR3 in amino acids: CASSQKPGQGTDTQYF. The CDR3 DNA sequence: TGTGCCAGCAGCCAGAAACCGGGACAGGGAACAGATACGCAGTATTTT.

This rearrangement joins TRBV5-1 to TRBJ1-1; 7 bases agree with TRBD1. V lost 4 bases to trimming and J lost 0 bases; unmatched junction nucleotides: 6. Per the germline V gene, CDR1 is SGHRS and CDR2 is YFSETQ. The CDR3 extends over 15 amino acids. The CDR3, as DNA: TGCGCCAGCAGCCTTCAGACAGGGTTGAACACTGAAGCTTTCTTT. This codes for CASSLQTGLNTEAFF.

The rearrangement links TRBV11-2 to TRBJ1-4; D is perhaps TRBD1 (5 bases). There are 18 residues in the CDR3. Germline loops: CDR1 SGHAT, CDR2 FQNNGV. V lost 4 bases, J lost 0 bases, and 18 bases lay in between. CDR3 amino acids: CASSSWRGGFATNEKLFF. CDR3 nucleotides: TGTGCCAGCAGCTCCTGGCGGGGGGGTTTTGCAACTAATGAAAAACTGTTTTTT.

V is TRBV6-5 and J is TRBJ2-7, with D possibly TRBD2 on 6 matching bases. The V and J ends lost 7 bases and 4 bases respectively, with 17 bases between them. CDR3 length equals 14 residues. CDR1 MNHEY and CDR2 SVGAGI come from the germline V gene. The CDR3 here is CASNSVSGGYEQYF. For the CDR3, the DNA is TGTGCCAGCAATAGTGTTAGCGGTGGTTACGAGCAGTACTTC.